These 22 T cell receptor beta chains came from one sample sequenced in a study of T cells after yellow fever vaccination. TCRdb re-derived calls from the 5' RACE reads in MiXCR, one entry per CDR3 protein. The data contain approximately 580,000 distinct CDR3 sequences, around 16% of them singletons. The source material was PBMCs, sampled 5 days after the first yellow fever vaccination. The receptor set was obtained from a young man who received the YFV17D yellow fever vaccine.

The rearrangement links TRBV7-8 to TRBJ2-3, with D uncertain. Trimming stripped 10 bases from V and 3 bases from J, with 11 bases between. CDR3 length equals 12 residues. Germline CDR1 and CDR2: SGHVS and FQNEAQ. In DNA form, the CDR3 reads TGTGCCACCAGGACCCCGACAGATACGCAGTATTTT. It encodes CATRTPTDTQYF. The complete variable domain, with remaining parts taken from reference TRBV7-8 and TRBJ2-3, reads GAGVSQSPRYKVAKRGQDVALRCDPISGHVSLFWYQQALGQGPEFLTYFQNEAQLDKSGLPSDRFFAERPEGSVSTLKIQRTQQEDSAVYLCATRTPTDTQYFGPGTRLTVL.

This clonotype has a handful of counts. The chain is built from TRBV7-2 and TRBJ1-5, with TRBD1 identical over 7 bases. Trimming removed 5 bases from V and 6 bases from J; junction bases left unmatched: 10. CDR1 and CDR2 (germline): SGHTA, FQGNSA. The CDR3 runs to 15 residues. The CDR3 spells CASSIRGGAGQPQHF. The CDR3 region has the DNA TGTGCCAGCAGCATTCGAGGGGGCGCAGGTCAGCCCCAGCATTTT.

Only a few counts were recorded for this clonotype. The rearrangement joins TRBV7-8 to TRBJ2-1; possibly TRBD1 for D (6 bases). The CDR3 totals 13 residues. Germline-derived CDR1 and CDR2 are SGHVS and FQNEAQ. Trimming left V 1 base short and J 7 bases short, with 8 bases between. The CDR3 DNA is TGTGCCAGCAGCTTAGACAGGGCGAATGAGCAGTTCTTC. It translates to CASSLDRANEQFF.

The chain recombines TRBV15 with TRBJ2-7; TRBD1 might be the D (5 bases). From germline, CDR1 is LNHNV and CDR2 YYDKDF (reference sequence). V was clipped by 0 bases and J by 4 bases, with 7 bases between them. The CDR3 sequence is 13 residues long. CDR3 sequence: CATSRDQGYEQYV. The CDR3 coding sequence is TGTGCCACCAGCAGAGATCAGGGTTACGAGCAGTACGTC.

This clonotype was detected a few times. The chain joins TRBV5-1 to TRBJ1-1, with D hard to call. V lost 4 bases and J 4 bases, leaving 14 bases between the germline ends. Germline lookup yields CDR1 SGHRS and CDR2 YFSETQ. The CDR3 extends over 14 amino acids. CDR3 bases: TGCGCCAGCAGCGCCATGCGGGCCAGCACTGAAGCTTTCTTT. Amino acid sequence: CASSAMRASTEAFF.

This clonotype turned up a few times. The chain combines TRBV5-5 with TRBJ2-3; 7 nucleotides line up with TRBD1. The CDR3 is 14 amino acids. Germline V gene lookup returns CDR1 SGHKS and CDR2 YYEKEE (reference sequence). Trimming took 3 bases from V and 2 from J; bases not matched to a gene: 3. The CDR3 protein is CASSWDRDTDTQYF. The CDR3 DNA sequence: TGTGCCAGCAGCTGGGACAGAGACACAGATACGCAGTATTTT.

The chain carries TRBV6-2 or TRBV6-3 and TRBJ2-1, with D hard to call. Germline CDR1 MNHEY, CDR2 SVGEGT. The CDR3 sequence is 12 residues long. V lost 2 bases, J lost 10 bases, and 9 bases lay in between. CDR3: CASSYAFAEQFF. CDR3 DNA sequence: TGTGCCAGCAGTTACGCGTTTGCCGAGCAGTTCTTC.

The chain employs TRBV4-3 and TRBJ2-3; 9 positions match TRBD2. This CDR3 is 16 amino acids long. The germline V gene has CDR1 LGHNA and CDR2 YSLEER. V lost 5 bases, J lost 6 bases, and 12 bases stayed unmatched. The CDR3 DNA sequence: TGCGCCAGCAGCAGAGGCGGGGGGGGCCCGGGGGATACGCAGTATTTT. Translation gives CASSRGGGGPGDTQYF.

This clonotype was picked up a small number of times. This chain joins TRBV7-2 and TRBJ1-1; 7 bases map to TRBD1. Trimming cost V 3 bases and J 3 bases; bases outside gene matches: 4. The CDR3 contains 14 residues. Germline assignment: CDR1 SGHTA and CDR2 FQGNSA. CDR3 DNA sequence: TGTGCCAGCAGCTTTGACAGGGAGTACACTGAAGCTTTCTTT. Protein sequence: CASSFDREYTEAFF. The full variable domain, with the rest looked up from reference TRBV7-2 and TRBJ1-1, is GAGVSQSPSNKVTEKGKDVELRCDPISGHTALYWYRQSLGQGLEFLIYFQGNSAPDKSGLPSDRFSAERTGGSVSTLTIQRTQQEDSAVYLCASSFDREYTEAFFGQGTRLTVV.

This clonotype was detected a few times. The genes are TRBV11-2 and TRBJ2-1; 9 positions match TRBD1. The trim removed 3 bases at V and 0 bases at J, leaving 3 bases unmatched. The CDR3 totals 16 residues. Germline V gives CDR1 SGHAT, CDR2 FQNNGV. CDR3 region: CASSFRDRVSYNEQFF. The CDR3 DNA follows: TGTGCCAGCAGCTTCCGGGACAGGGTCTCCTACAATGAGCAGTTCTTC.

The J gene is TRBJ2-3, the V gene TRBV12-5, with TRBD2 matching over 10 bases. The CDR3 extends over 15 amino acids. The J segment lost 4 bases and the V segment lost 3 bases, leaving 4 bases of the junction unmatched. CDR1 LGHNT and CDR2 FRNRAP come from the germline V gene. CDR3 amino acids: CASGLAGGGPDTQYF. The CDR3 DNA sequence: TGTGCTAGTGGTTTAGCGGGGGGGGGCCCAGATACGCAGTATTTT. Using reference TRBV12-5 and TRBJ2-3 for the parts outside the CDR3, the full variable domain is DARVTQTPRHKVTEMGQEVTMRCQPILGHNTVFWYRQTMMQGLELLAYFRNRAPLDDSGMPKDRFSAEMPDATLATLKIQPSEPRDSAVYFCASGLAGGGPDTQYFGPGTRLTVL.

This clonotype was counted a few times. The gene calls are TRBV10-3 and TRBJ2-3; 9 nucleotides agree with TRBD1. The J segment lost 2 bases and the V segment lost 5 bases, leaving 5 bases of the junction unmatched. Looked up from germline, CDR1 is ENHRY and CDR2 is SYGVKD. The CDR3 is made up of 15 amino acids. CDR3 amino acids: CAISRDRESTDTQYF. The DNA for the CDR3 is TGTGCCATCAGTCGGGACAGGGAATCCACAGATACGCAGTATTTT.

The chain is built from TRBV4-1 and TRBJ1-4; D gene unclear. Trimming pared 0 bases from V and 7 bases from J, leaving 6 bases between. This CDR3 region has 13 residues. Germline V gene sequence: CDR1 MGHRA, CDR2 YSYEKL. The CDR3: CASSQDRLEKLFF. CDR3 in DNA: TGCGCCAGCAGCCAAGACCGACTTGAAAAACTGTTTTTT.

J is TRBJ1-5 and V is TRBV10-3, with D hard to call. Germline values: CDR1 ENHRY, CDR2 SYGVKD. The CDR3 is 12 amino acids. The V end was cut by 4 bases, the J end by 5 bases, with 6 bases between. CDR3 in DNA: TGTGCCATCAGTGGCGGAGATCAGCCCCAGCATTTT. It translates to CAISGGDQPQHF.

The chain couples TRBV15 to TRBJ1-1; 8 bases map to TRBD1. CDR3 size: 17 residues. CDR1 is LNHNV, CDR2 YYDKDF, per germline (reference sequence). The V segment lost 2 bases and the J segment 0 bases; nucleotides outside the gene matches: 8. As DNA, the CDR3 is TGTGCCACCAGCAGAAGCCGGGACAGGAACATGAACACTGAAGCTTTCTTT. It specifies CATSRSRDRNMNTEAFF.

Many counts were recorded for this clonotype. The gene calls are TRBV5-1 and TRBJ2-5, with D possibly matching TRBD1 (6 bases). CDR3 length: 13 amino acids. V was shortened by 3 bases and J by 5 bases, with 11 bases between the two germline ends. The germline CDR1 and CDR2 sequences are SGHRS and YFSETQ. CDR3 region: CASSSTGSETQYF. CDR3 bases: TGCGCCAGCAGCTCTACAGGGTCGGAGACCCAGTACTTC.

This chain connects TRBV20-1 to TRBJ2-7; 8 positions agree with TRBD1. Trimming cost V 3 bases and J 2 bases; bases outside gene matches: 6. Germline V gene lookup returns CDR1 DFQATT and CDR2 SNEGSKA (reference sequence). This CDR3 has 14 residues. Here the CDR3 reads CSAREDRATYEQYF. The CDR3 bases are TGCAGTGCTAGGGAGGACAGGGCCACCTACGAGCAGTACTTC.

This clonotype was recorded at least ten times. The chain joins TRBV5-1 to TRBJ2-5; perhaps TRBD1 as D (7 bases). The V end was cut by 0 bases, the J end by 7 bases, with 19 bases between. The CDR3 has 16 residues. Germline assignment: CDR1 SGHRS and CDR2 YFSETQ. The CDR3 region is CASSLGTGQGAGTQYF. The CDR3 nucleotides read TGCGCCAGCAGCTTGGGGACAGGCCAAGGAGCGGGGACCCAGTACTTC. The full variable domain, rest sourced from reference TRBV5-1 and TRBJ2-5, is KAGVTQTPRYLIKTRGQQVTLSCSPISGHRSVSWYQQTPGQGLQFLFEYFSETQRNKGNFPGRFSGRQFSNSRSEMNVSTLELGDSALYLCASSLGTGQGAGTQYFGPGTRLLVL.

This clonotype has a handful of counts. The CDR3 is CASSSPGRSGYEQYF. In DNA form, the CDR3 reads TGTGCCAGCAGTTCCCCGGGCCGTAGTGGGTACGAGCAGTACTTC. The rearrangement joins TRBV27 to TRBJ2-7; D remains ambiguous. This CDR3 has 15 amino acids. V lost 4 bases and J 4 bases, leaving 17 bases between the germline ends. Germline V gene data show CDR1 as MNHEY and CDR2 as SMNVEV (reference sequence).

V gene TRBV7-2 combines with J gene TRBJ1-2; 8 positions agree with TRBD1. The CDR3 sequence is 14 residues long. Trimming took 2 bases from V and 8 from J; bases not matched to a gene: 7. Germline CDR1 is SGHTA and CDR2 is FQGNSA. The CDR3 nucleotides read TGTGCCAGCAGCTTACAGGGGGCGCTTACGGGCTACACCTTC. Translation gives CASSLQGALTGYTF.

This clonotype was picked up many times. The chain recombines TRBV3-1 with TRBJ2-1; D remains ambiguous. Germline CDR1 is LGHDT and CDR2 is YNNKEL (reference sequence). This CDR3 is built from 13 residues. The V end was cut by 2 bases, the J end by 10 bases, with 12 bases between. CDR3 sequence reads: CASSQSRVSEQFF. CDR3 DNA: TGTGCCAGCAGCCAATCAAGGGTGTCCGAGCAGTTCTTC.

The gene calls are TRBV6-1 and TRBJ1-1; D unclear. The CDR3 is 14 amino acids. The V end lost 6 bases, the J end lost 2 bases, and 13 bases lay between the germline ends. Per germline, CDR1 MNHNS and CDR2 SASEGT. DNA for the CDR3: TGTGCCAGCAGGGGAGGGTCCCATAACACTGAAGCTTTCTTT. Protein sequence: CASRGGSHNTEAFF.